A selection of T cell receptor beta chains follows, all from one sample in a study of cytomegalovirus exposure and HLA in healthy donors. Repertoires were generated with immunoSEQ multiplex PCR, while TCRdb's copy carries only in-frame clones and drops some. The table shows fewer than 200,000 clones, with less than 80% occurring only once. Sequencing input: PBMCs. Receptors were obtained from a female donor in good health and CMV-seronegative. The CDR3 runs from the conserved cysteine through the conserved F or W. Each record gives: clone size, J gene, D gene, V gene, CDR3 protein, CDR3 DNA. The D gene is left open where the match is weak. Clone size appears in some rows only: once, few, many, or a class for an expanded clone.

abundance: .
j_gene: TRBJ1-6
d_gene: TRBD1
v_gene: TRBV18
CDR3aa: CASSHTGTGESSPLHF
CDR3nt: TGTGCCAGCTCACACACCGGGACAGGGGAAAGTTCACCCCTCCACTTT

abundance: .
j_gene: TRBJ2-3
d_gene: TRBD2
v_gene: TRBV29-1
CDR3aa: CSVASGGSADTQYF
CDR3nt: TGCAGCGTTGCTAGCGGGGGGTCAGCGGATACGCAGTATTTT

abundance: .
j_gene: TRBJ2-7
d_gene: .
v_gene: TRBV6-1
CDR3aa: CASSEPGKGYEQYF
CDR3nt: TGTGCCAGCAGTGAACCTGGGAAGGGGTACGAGCAGTACTTC

abundance: .
j_gene: TRBJ2-7
d_gene: .
v_gene: TRBV29-1
CDR3aa: CSVVRATPTYEQYF
CDR3nt: TGCAGCGTTGTGAGGGCTACACCGACCTACGAGCAGTACTTC

abundance: .
j_gene: TRBJ1-6
d_gene: .
v_gene: TRBV5-6
CDR3aa: CASSLANGAGSPLHF
CDR3nt: TGTGCCAGCAGCTTGGCCAATGGGGCCGGCTCACCCCTCCACTTT

abundance: .
j_gene: TRBJ2-3
d_gene: TRBD2
v_gene: TRBV7-9
CDR3aa: CASSSGGAADTQYF
CDR3nt: TGTGCCAGCAGCTCCGGGGGGGCCGCAGATACGCAGTATTTT

abundance: .
j_gene: TRBJ2-2
d_gene: .
v_gene: TRBV7-2
CDR3aa: CASSSIGNTGELFF
CDR3nt: TGTGCCAGCAGCTCTATCGGGAACACCGGGGAGCTGTTTTTT

abundance: .
j_gene: TRBJ1-2
d_gene: TRBD1
v_gene: TRBV7-9
CDR3aa: CASSWDREGGYTF
CDR3nt: TGTGCCAGCAGCTGGGACAGGGAAGGTGGCTACACCTTC

abundance: .
j_gene: TRBJ1-5
d_gene: TRBD1
v_gene: TRBV5-1
CDR3aa: CASSLTGGGNQPQHF
CDR3nt: TGCGCCAGCAGCTTGACAGGGGGCGGCAATCAGCCCCAGCATTTT

abundance: .
j_gene: TRBJ2-3
d_gene: .
v_gene: TRBV9
CDR3aa: CASSVGIQSDTQYF
CDR3nt: TGTGCCAGCAGCGTAGGAATCCAGTCAGATACGCAGTATTTT

abundance: .
j_gene: TRBJ2-7
d_gene: .
v_gene: TRBV28
CDR3aa: CASSSVSYEQYF
CDR3nt: TGTGCCAGCAGTTCTGTCTCCTACGAGCAGTACTTC

abundance: .
j_gene: TRBJ2-5
d_gene: .
v_gene: TRBV7-9
CDR3aa: CASSSKSGGGETQYF
CDR3nt: TGTGCCAGCAGTTCCAAGAGTGGAGGAGGAGAGACCCAGTACTTC

abundance: once
j_gene: TRBJ1-3
d_gene: .
v_gene: TRBV7-9
CDR3aa: CASSPQRQSSGNTIYF
CDR3nt: TGTGCCAGCAGCCCCCAGCGACAGAGCTCTGGAAACACCATATATTTT

abundance: .
j_gene: TRBJ1-5
d_gene: .
v_gene: TRBV7-2
CDR3aa: CASSYRAKQPQHF
CDR3nt: TGTGCCAGCAGCTACAGGGCGAAACAGCCCCAGCATTTT

abundance: .
j_gene: TRBJ2-4
d_gene: .
v_gene: TRBV18
CDR3aa: CASSPKTGKLAKNIQYF
CDR3nt: TGTGCCAGCTCACCAAAAACAGGGAAACTAGCCAAAAACATTCAGTACTTC

abundance: .
j_gene: TRBJ1-1
d_gene: .
v_gene: TRBV27
CDR3aa: CASPEGGALMNTEAFF
CDR3nt: TGTGCCAGCCCTGAGGGGGGGGCCCTGATGAACACTGAAGCTTTCTTT

abundance: .
j_gene: TRBJ1-2
d_gene: .
v_gene: TRBV11-2
CDR3aa: CASSPGGLYYGYTF
CDR3nt: TGTGCCAGCAGCCCCGGGGGGCTCTACTATGGCTACACCTTC

abundance: .
j_gene: TRBJ1-2
d_gene: .
v_gene: TRBV30
CDR3aa: CACPYYGSNYGYTF
CDR3nt: TGTGCCTGCCCCTACTACGGGAGTAACTATGGCTACACCTTC

abundance: .
j_gene: TRBJ1-2
d_gene: TRBD1
v_gene: TRBV7-3
CDR3aa: CASSGQGGIYGYTF
CDR3nt: TGTGCCAGCAGCGGACAGGGTGGGATCTATGGCTACACCTTC

abundance: .
j_gene: TRBJ1-3
d_gene: .
v_gene: TRBV11-3
CDR3aa: CASSSRGGNTIYF
CDR3nt: TGTGCCAGCAGCTCAAGGGGGGGAAACACCATATATTTT

abundance: few
j_gene: TRBJ2-7
d_gene: .
v_gene: TRBV6-5
CDR3aa: CASSDRLGEQYF
CDR3nt: TGTGCCAGCAGCGACAGGTTAGGTGAGCAGTACTTC

abundance: .
j_gene: TRBJ1-1
d_gene: .
v_gene: TRBV28
CDR3aa: CASVYRESAEAFF
CDR3nt: TGTGCCAGCGTTTACAGGGAGAGCGCTGAAGCTTTCTTT

abundance: once
j_gene: TRBJ1-2
d_gene: TRBD1
v_gene: TRBV6-6
CDR3aa: CASSPTGDQDYGYTF
CDR3nt: TGTGCCAGCAGCCCAACAGGGGACCAAGACTATGGCTACACCTTC

abundance: .
j_gene: TRBJ2-7
d_gene: .
v_gene: TRBV21-1
CDR3aa: CASSQQERWEDEQYF
CDR3nt: TGTGCCAGCAGCCAACAAGAGAGGTGGGAGGACGAGCAGTACTTC

abundance: .
j_gene: TRBJ2-3
d_gene: TRBD2
v_gene: TRBV11-2
CDR3aa: CASSRRLAGVDTQYF
CDR3nt: TGTGCCAGCAGCCGCCGACTAGCGGGTGTAGATACGCAGTATTTT

abundance: .
j_gene: TRBJ2-7
d_gene: TRBD1
v_gene: TRBV5-1
CDR3aa: CASSTGDGLGGEQYF
CDR3nt: TGCGCCAGCAGCACAGGGGACGGCCTAGGGGGCGAGCAGTACTTC

abundance: .
j_gene: TRBJ2-5
d_gene: TRBD2
v_gene: TRBV5-1
CDR3aa: CASSLWEGYQETQYF
CDR3nt: TGCGCCAGCTCCCTTTGGGAGGGTTACCAAGAGACCCAGTACTTC

abundance: .
j_gene: TRBJ2-3
d_gene: TRBD2
v_gene: TRBV27
CDR3aa: CASSLSPVVAGRTDTQYF
CDR3nt: TGTGCCAGCAGTTTATCCCCAGTAGTAGCGGGACGCACAGATACGCAGTATTTT

abundance: .
j_gene: TRBJ2-2
d_gene: .
v_gene: TRBV28
CDR3aa: CASSSPTNRAGELFF
CDR3nt: TGTGCCAGCAGTTCCCCCACGAATCGAGCCGGGGAGCTGTTTTTT

abundance: .
j_gene: TRBJ1-6
d_gene: TRBD1
v_gene: TRBV27
CDR3aa: CASSFTGVDSPLHF
CDR3nt: TGTGCCAGCAGTTTTACAGGGGTGGATTCACCCCTCCACTTT

abundance: once
j_gene: TRBJ1-4
d_gene: TRBD1
v_gene: TRBV4-2
CDR3aa: CASSQVGQGAEKLFF
CDR3nt: TGTGCCAGCAGCCAAGTGGGACAGGGGGCTGAAAAACTGTTTTTT

abundance: .
j_gene: TRBJ1-1
d_gene: TRBD1
v_gene: TRBV6-5
CDR3aa: CASRPGQGFTEAFF
CDR3nt: TGTGCCAGCAGGCCGGGACAGGGGTTCACTGAAGCTTTCTTT